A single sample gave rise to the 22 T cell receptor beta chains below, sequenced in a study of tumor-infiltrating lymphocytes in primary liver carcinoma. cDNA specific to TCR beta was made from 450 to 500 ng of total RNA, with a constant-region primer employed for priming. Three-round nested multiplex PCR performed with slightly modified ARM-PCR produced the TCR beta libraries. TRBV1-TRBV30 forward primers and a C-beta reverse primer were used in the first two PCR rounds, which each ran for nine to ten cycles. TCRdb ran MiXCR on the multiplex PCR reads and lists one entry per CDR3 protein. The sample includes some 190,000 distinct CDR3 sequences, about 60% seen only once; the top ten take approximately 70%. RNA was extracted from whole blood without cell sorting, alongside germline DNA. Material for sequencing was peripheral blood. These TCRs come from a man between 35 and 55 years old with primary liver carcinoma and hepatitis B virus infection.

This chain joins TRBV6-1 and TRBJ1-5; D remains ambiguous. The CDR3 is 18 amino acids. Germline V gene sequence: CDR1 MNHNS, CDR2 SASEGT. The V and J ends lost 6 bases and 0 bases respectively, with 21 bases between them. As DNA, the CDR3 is TGTGCCAGCAGCCGTCTCCTTTACCAGAGGTCTAGCAATCAGCCCCAGCATTTT. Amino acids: CASSRLLYQRSSNQPQHF.

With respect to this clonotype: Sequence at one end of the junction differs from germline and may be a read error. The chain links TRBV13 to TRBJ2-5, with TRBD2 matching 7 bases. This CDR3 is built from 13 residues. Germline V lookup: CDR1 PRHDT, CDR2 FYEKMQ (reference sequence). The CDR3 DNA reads TGTGCAAGCAGCTGGGAGGGCCAAGAGACCCAGTACTTC. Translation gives CASSWEGQETQYF.

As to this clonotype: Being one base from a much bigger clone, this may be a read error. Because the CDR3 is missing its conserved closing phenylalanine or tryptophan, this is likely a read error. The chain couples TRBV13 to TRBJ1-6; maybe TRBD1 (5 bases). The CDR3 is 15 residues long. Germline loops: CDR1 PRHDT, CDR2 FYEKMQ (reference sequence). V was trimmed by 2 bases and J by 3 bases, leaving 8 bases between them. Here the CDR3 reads CASSLYGGYNSPLHL. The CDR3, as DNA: TGTGCCAGCAGCTTATATGGGGGCTATAATTCACCCCTCCACCTT.

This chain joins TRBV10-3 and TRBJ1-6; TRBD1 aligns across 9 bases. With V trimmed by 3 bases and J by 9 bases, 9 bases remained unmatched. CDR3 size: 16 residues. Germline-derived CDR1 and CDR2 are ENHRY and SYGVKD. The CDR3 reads CAISERTGVSVSPLHF. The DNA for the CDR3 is TGTGCCATCAGTGAACGGACAGGGGTGAGCGTTTCACCCCTCCACTTT.

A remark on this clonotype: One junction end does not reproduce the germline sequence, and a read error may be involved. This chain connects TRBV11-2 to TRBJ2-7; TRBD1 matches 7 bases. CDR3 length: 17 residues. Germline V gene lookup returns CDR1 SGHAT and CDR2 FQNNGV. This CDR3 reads CASSLDPSRGYSYEQYF. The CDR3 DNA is TGTGCCAGCAGCTTAGACCCCAGCAGGGGGTACTCCTATGAGCAGTACTTC.

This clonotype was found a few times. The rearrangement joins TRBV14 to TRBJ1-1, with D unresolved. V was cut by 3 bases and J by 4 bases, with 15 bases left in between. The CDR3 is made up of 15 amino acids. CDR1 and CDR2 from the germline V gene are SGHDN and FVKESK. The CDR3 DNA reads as TGTGCCAGCAGCCAGTCGTGGGGATTTGTCACTGAAGCTTTCTTT. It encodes CASSQSWGFVTEAFF.

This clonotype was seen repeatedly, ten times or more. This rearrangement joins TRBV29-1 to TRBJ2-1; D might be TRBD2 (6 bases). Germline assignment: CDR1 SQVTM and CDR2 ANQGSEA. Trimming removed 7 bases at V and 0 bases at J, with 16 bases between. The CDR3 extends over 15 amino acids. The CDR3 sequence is CSAQLAPSSYNEQFF. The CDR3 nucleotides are TGCAGCGCCCAACTAGCTCCGAGCTCCTACAATGAGCAGTTCTTC.

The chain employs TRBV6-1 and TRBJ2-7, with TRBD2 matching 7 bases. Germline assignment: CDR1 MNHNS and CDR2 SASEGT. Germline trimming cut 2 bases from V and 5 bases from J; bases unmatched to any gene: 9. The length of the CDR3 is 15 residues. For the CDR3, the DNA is TGTGCCAGCAGTGAAATGCGCGGGAGAGGAGACGAGCAGTACTTC. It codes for CASSEMRGRGDEQYF.

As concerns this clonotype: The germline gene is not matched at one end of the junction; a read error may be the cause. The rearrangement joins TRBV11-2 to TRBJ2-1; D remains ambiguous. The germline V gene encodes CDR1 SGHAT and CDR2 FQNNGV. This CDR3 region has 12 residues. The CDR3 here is CASTLAGVRSFF. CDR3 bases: TGTGCCAGCACCTTAGCTGGAGTACGTTCGTTCTTC.

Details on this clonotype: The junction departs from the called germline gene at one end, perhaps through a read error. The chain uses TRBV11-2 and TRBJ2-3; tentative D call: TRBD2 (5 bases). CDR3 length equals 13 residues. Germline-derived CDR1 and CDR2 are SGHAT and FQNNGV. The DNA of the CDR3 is TGTGCCAGAAGCTCAGAGGGCACAGATATGCAGTATTTT. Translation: CARSSEGTDMQYF.

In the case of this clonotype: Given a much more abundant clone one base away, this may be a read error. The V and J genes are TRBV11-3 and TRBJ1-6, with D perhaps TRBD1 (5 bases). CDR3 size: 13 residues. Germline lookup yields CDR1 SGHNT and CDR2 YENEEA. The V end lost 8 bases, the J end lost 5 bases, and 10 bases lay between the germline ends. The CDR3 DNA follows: TGTGCCAGCGGCAGGGACCATAATTCACCCCTCCACTTT. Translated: CASGRDHNSPLHF.

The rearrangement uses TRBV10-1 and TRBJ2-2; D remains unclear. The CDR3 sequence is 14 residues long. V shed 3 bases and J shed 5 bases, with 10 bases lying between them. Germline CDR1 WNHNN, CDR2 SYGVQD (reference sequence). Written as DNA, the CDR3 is TGCGCCAGCAGTGACGAGACAAAAACCGGGGAGCTGTTTTTT. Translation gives CASSDETKTGELFF.

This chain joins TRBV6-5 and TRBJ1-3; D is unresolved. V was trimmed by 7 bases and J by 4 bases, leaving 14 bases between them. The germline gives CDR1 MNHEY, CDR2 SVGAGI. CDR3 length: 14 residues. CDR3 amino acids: CASKEYVSGNTIYF. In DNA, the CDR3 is TGTGCCAGCAAAGAATACGTGTCGGGAAACACCATATATTTT.

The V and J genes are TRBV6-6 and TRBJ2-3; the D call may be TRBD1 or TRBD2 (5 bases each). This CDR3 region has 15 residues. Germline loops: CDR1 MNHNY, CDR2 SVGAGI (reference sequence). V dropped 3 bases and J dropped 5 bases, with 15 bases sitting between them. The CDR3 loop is CASSYYRGPQDTQYF. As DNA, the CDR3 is TGTGCCAGCAGTTATTACCGGGGCCCTCAAGATACGCAGTATTTT.

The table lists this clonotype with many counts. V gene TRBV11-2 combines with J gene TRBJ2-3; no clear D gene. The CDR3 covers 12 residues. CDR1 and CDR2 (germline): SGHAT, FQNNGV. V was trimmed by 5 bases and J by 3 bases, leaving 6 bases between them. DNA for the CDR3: TGTGCCAGCAGCCTCCAGACAGATACGCAGTATTTT. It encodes CASSLQTDTQYF.

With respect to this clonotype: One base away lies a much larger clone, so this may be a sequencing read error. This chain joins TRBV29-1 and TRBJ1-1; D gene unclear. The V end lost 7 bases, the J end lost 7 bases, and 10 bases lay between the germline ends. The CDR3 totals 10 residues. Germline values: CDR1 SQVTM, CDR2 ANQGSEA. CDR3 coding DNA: TGCAGCGCTGCGGCGGATGAAGCTTTCTTT. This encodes CSAAADEAFF.

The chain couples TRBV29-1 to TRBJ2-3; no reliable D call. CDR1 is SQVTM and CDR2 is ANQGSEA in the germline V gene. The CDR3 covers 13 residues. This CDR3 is CRAEETSTDTQYF. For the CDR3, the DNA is TGCAGAGCTGAAGAAACTAGCACAGATACGCAGTATTTT.

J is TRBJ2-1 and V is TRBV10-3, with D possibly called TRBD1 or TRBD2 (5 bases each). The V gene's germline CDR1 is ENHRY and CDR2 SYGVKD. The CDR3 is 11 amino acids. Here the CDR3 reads CTTREARGEFF. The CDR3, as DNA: TGTACCACCAGGGAAGCCCGAGGGGAGTTCTTC.

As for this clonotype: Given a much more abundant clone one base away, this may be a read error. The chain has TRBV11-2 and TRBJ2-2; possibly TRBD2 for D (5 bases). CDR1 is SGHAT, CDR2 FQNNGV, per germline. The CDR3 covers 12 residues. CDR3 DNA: TGTGCCAGCAGCTCCCCATCAAGGGAGCTGCTTTTT. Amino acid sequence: CASSSPSRELLF.

CDR3: CASSSWAGGHGELFF. Here the CDR3 DNA reads TGTGCCAGCAGCTCATGGGCAGGGGGACACGGGGAGCTGTTTTTT. The chain combines TRBV7-8 with TRBJ2-2, with 7 bases matching TRBD1. Germline V CDR1 and CDR2: SGHVS, FQNEAQ. With 4 bases clipped from V and 7 bases from J, the junction kept 9 bases outside the gene matches. CDR3 length equals 15 residues. The entire variable domain, with the rest obtained from reference TRBV7-8 and TRBJ2-2, is as follows: GAGVSQSPRYKVAKRGQDVALRCDPISGHVSLFWYQQALGQGPEFLTYFQNEAQLDKSGLPSDRFFAERPEGSVSTLKIQRTQQEDSAVYLCASSSWAGGHGELFFGEGSRLTVL.

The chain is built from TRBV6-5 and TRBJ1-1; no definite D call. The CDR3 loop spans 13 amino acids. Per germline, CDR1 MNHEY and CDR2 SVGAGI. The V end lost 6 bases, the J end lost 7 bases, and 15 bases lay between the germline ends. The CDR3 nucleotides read TGTGCCAGCAGGACAAACACCCATCGTGAAGCTTTCTTT. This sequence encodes CASRTNTHREAFF.

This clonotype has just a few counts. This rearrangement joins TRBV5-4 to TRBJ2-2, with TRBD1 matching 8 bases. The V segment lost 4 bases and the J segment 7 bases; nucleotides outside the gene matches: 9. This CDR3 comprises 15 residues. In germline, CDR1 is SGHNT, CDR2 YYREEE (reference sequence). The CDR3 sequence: CASSPRQGTDGELFF. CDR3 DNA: TGTGCCAGCAGCCCGAGACAGGGGACGGACGGGGAGCTGTTTTTT.